Here is one T cell receptor beta chain with its context. Trimming removed 4 bases from V and 8 bases from J, with 14 bases in between. This CDR3 region has 13 residues. From germline, CDR1 is LGHDT and CDR2 YNNKEL (reference sequence). Patients in Seattle were enrolled during active infection, then followed longitudinally. This entry comes from a study of blood T cell repertoires in COVID-19. About the research overall: Sites in the United States, Italy and Spain provided acute and convalescent COVID-19 samples. T cells, B-cell-depleted T cells, or PBMCs supplied cDNA or gDNA.

Per the original data handling: It was from reference gene primer amplification that nucleated cell counts were estimated. TCRdb keeps only in-frame clones here, not all; method: immunoSEQ multiplex PCR. V and J calls and clone size are as listed in that table; D and trimming were resolved from the DNA. The data contain over 75,000 clones, 85% to 90% of them singletons. This chain connects TRBV3-1 (or the pseudogene TRBV3-2) to TRBJ1-2; D is perhaps TRBD1 (6 bases). The sequence derives from a man aged 50-60 years with COVID-19, enrolled during active disease. Sequencing was carried out using peripheral blood. The CDR3 loop is CASSRGGLGGYTF. In DNA form, the CDR3 reads TGTGCCAGCAGCCGTGGGGGCCTCGGGGGCTACACCTTC.